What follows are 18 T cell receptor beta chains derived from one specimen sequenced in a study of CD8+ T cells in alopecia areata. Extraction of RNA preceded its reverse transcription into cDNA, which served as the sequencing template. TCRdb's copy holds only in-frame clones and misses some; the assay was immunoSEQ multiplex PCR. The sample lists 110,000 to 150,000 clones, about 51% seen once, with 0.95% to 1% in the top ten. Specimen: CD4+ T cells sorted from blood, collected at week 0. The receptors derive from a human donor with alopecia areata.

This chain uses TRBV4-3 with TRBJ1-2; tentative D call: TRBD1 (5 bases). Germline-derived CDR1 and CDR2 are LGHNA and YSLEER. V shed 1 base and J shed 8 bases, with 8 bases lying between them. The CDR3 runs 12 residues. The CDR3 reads CASSQAQGGYTF. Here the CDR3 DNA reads TGCGCCAGCAGCCAAGCCCAGGGAGGCTACACCTTC.

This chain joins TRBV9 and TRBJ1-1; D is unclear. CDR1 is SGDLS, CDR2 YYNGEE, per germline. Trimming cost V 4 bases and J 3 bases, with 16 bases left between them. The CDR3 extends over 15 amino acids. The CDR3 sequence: CASSPRALLHTEAFF. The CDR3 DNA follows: TGTGCCAGCAGCCCCCGGGCTTTACTCCACACTGAAGCTTTCTTT.

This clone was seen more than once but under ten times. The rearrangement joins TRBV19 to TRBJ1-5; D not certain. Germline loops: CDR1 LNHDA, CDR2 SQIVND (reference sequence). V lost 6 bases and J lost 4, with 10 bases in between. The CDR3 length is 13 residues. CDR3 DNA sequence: TGTGCCAGTAGCGGCGGCAGAAATCAGCCCCAGCATTTT. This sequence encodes CASSGGRNQPQHF.

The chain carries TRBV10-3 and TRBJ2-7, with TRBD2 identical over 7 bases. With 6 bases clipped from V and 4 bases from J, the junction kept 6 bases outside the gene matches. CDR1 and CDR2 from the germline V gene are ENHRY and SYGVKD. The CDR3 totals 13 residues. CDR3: CAISLGGSYEQYF. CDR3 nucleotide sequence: TGTGCCATCAGCCTAGGCGGGAGTTACGAGCAGTACTTC.

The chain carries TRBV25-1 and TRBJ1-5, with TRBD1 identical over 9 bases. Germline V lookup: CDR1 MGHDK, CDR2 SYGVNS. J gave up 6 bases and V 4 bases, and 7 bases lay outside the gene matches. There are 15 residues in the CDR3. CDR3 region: CASSAGDRVAQPQHF. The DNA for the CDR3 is TGTGCCAGCAGTGCTGGGGACAGGGTAGCTCAGCCCCAGCATTTT.

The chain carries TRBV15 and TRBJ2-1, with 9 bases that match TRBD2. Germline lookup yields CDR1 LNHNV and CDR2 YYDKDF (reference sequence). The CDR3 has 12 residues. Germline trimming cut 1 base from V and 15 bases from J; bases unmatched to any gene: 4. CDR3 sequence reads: CATSRAGTSMFF. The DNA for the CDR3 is TGTGCCACCAGCAGAGCCGGGACTAGCATGTTCTTC.

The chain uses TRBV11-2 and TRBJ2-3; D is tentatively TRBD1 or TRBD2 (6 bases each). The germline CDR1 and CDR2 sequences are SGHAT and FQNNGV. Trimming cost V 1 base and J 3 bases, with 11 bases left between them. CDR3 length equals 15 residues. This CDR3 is CASSLGGGRTDTQYF. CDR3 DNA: TGTGCCAGCAGCTTAGGTGGGGGGCGGACAGATACGCAGTATTTT. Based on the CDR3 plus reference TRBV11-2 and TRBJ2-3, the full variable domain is EAGVAQSPRYKIIEKRQSVAFWCNPISGHATLYWYQQILGQGPKLLIQFQNNGVVDDSQLPKDRFSAERLKGVDSTLKIQPAKLEDSAVYLCASSLGGGRTDTQYFGPGTRLTVL.

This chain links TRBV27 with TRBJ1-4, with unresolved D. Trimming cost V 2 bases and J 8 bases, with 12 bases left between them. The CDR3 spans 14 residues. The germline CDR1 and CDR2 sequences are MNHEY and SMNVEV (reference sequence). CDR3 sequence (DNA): TGTGCCAGCAGTTTACACGGAATGGGCGAAAAACTGTTTTTT. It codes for CASSLHGMGEKLFF.

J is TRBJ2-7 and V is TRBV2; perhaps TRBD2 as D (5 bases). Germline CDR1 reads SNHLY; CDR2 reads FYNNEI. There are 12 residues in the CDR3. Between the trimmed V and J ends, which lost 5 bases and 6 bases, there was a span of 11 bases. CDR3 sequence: CASSRERGEQYF. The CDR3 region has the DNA TGTGCCAGCAGTAGGGAACGGGGCGAGCAGTACTTC.

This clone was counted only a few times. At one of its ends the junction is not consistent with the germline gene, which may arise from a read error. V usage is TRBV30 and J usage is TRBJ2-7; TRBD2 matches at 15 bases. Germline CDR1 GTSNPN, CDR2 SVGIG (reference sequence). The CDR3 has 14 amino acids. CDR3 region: CAGRTSGRALEQYF. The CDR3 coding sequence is TGTGCCGGGAGGACTAGCGGGAGGGCCCTCGAGCAGTACTTC.

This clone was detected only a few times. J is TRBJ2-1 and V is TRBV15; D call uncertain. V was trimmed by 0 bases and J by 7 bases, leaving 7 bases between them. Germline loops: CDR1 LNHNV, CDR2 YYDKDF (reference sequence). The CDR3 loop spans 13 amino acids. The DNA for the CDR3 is TGTGCCACCAGCAGAGATTTCAGGAATGAGCAGTTCTTC. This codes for CATSRDFRNEQFF.

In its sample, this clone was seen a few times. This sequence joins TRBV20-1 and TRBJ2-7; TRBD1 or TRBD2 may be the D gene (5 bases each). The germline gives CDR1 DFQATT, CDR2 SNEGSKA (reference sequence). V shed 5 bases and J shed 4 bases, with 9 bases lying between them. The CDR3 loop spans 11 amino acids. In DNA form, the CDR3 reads TGCAGTGCTGGGGGAACTTACGAGCAGTACTTC. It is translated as CSAGGTYEQYF.

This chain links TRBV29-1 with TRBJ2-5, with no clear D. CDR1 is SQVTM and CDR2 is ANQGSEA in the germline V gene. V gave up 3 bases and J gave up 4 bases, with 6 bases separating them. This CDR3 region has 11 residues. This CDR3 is CSVDYLETQYF. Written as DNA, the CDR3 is TGCAGCGTTGACTACTTAGAGACCCAGTACTTC.

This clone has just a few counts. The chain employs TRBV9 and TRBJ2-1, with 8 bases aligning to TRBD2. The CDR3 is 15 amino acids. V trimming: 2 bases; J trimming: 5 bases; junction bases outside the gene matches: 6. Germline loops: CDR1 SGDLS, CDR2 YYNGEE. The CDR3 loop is CASSVTSGHNNEQFF. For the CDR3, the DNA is TGTGCCAGCAGCGTCACTAGCGGCCACAACAATGAGCAGTTCTTC.

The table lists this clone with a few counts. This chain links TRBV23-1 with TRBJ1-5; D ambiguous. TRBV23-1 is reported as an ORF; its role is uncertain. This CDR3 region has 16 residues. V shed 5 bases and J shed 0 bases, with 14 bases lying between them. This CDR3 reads CASSLVADYSNQPQHF. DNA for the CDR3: TGCGCCAGCAGTTTGGTCGCGGATTATAGCAATCAGCCCCAGCATTTT.

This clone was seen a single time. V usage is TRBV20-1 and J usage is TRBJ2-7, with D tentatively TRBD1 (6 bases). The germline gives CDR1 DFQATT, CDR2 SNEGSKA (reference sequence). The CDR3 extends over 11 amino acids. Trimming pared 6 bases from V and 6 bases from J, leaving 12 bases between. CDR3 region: CSARSGAEQYF. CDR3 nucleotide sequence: TGCAGTGCCCGGTCAGGGGCCGAGCAGTACTTC.

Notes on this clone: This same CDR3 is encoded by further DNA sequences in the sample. CDR3 sequence: CAWTLGRNTEAFF. CDR3 nucleotide sequence: TGTGCCTGGACCCTAGGTCGGAACACTGAAGCTTTCTTT. The chain combines TRBV30 with TRBJ1-1; no reliable D call. Looked up from germline, CDR1 is GTSNPN and CDR2 is SVGIG (reference sequence). The ends were cut back, 4 bases at V and 1 base at J, with 10 bases in the middle. CDR3 size: 13 residues.

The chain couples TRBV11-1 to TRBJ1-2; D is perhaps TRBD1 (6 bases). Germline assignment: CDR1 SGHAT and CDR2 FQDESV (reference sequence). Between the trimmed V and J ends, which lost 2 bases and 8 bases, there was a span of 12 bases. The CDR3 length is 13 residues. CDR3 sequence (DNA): TGTGCCAGCAGCTTAACAGCAGGGGCCGGCTACACCTTC. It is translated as CASSLTAGAGYTF. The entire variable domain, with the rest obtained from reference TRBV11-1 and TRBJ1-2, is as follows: EAEVAQSPRYKITEKSQAVAFWCDPISGHATLYWYRQILGQGPELLVQFQDESVVDDSQLPKDRFSAERLKGVDSTLKIQPAELGDSAMYLCASSLTAGAGYTFGSGTRLTVV.